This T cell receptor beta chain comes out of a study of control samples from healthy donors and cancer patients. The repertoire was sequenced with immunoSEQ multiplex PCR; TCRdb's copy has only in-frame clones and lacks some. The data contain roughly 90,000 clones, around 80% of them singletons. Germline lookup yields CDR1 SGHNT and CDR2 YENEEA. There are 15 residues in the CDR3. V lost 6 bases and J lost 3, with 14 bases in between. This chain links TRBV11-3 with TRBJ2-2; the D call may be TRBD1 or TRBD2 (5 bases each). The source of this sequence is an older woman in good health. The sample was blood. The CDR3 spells CASSLARGDTGELFF. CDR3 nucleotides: TGTGCCAGCAGTCTAGCCCGAGGGGACACCGGGGAGCTGTTTTTT.